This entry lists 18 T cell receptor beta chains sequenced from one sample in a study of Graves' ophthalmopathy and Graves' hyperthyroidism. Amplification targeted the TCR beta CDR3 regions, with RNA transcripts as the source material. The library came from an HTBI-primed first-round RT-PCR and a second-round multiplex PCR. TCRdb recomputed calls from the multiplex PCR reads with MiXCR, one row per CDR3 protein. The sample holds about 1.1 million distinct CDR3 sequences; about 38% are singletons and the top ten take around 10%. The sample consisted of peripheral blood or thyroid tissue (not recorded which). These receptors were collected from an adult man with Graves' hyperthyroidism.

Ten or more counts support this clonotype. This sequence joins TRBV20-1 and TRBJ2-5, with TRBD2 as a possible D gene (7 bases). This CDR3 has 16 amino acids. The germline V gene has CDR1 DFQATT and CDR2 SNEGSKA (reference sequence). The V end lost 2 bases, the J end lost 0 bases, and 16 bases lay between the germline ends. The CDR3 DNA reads TGCAGTGCTAGATTTCAGGGAGGGGGGTACCAAGAGACCCAGTACTTC. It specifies CSARFQGGGYQETQYF.

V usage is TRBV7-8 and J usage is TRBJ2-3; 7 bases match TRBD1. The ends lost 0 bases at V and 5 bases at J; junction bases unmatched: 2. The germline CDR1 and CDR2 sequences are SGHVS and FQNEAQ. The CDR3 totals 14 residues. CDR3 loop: CASSLANRGDTQYF. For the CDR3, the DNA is TGTGCCAGCAGCTTAGCCAACAGGGGAGATACGCAGTATTTT.

CDR3 nucleotide sequence: TGTGCCTGGAGAGACGGGACAGCGAACACTGAAGCTTTCTTT. Amino acid sequence: CAWRDGTANTEAFF. The chain links TRBV7-8 to TRBJ1-1; 7 nucleotides align to TRBD1. There are 14 residues in the CDR3. Looked up from germline, CDR1 is SGHVS and CDR2 is FQNEAQ. V was pared by 11 bases and J by 1 base, with 10 bases of the junction left unmatched.

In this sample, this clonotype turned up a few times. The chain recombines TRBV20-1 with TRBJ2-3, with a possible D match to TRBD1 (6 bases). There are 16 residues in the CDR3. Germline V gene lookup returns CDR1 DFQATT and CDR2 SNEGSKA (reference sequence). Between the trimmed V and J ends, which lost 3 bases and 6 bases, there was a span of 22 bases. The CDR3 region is CSASGWDRKDSDTQYF. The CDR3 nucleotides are TGCAGTGCTAGTGGATGGGACCGAAAGGACAGCGATACGCAGTATTTT.

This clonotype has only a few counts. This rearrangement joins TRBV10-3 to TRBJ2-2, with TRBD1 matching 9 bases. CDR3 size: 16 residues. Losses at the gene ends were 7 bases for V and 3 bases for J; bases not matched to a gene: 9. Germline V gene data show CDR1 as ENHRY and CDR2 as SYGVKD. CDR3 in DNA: TGTGCCATCACTAAGGACAGGGGCCCCCACACCGGGGAGCTGTTTTTT. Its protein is CAITKDRGPHTGELFF.

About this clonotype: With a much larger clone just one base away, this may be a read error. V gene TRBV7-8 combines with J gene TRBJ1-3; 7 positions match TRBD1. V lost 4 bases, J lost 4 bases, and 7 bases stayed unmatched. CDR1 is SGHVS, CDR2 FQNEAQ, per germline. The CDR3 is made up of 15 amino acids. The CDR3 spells CASSSQGGDGNTIYF. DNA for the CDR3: TGTGCCAGCAGCTCCCAGGGGGGGGACGGAAACACCATATATTTT.

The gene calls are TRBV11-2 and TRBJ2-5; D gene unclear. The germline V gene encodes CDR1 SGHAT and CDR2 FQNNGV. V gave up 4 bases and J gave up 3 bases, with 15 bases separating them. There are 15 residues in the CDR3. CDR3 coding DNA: TGTGCCAGCAGCTGGCAGACGTCTGAGGAAGAGACCCAGTACTTC. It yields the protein CASSWQTSEEETQYF.

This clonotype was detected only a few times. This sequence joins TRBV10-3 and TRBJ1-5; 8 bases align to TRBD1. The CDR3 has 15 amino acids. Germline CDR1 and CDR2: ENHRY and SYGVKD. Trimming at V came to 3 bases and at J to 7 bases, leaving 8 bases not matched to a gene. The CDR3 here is CAISDMTGERQPQHF. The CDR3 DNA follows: TGTGCCATCAGTGACATGACAGGGGAACGACAGCCCCAGCATTTT.

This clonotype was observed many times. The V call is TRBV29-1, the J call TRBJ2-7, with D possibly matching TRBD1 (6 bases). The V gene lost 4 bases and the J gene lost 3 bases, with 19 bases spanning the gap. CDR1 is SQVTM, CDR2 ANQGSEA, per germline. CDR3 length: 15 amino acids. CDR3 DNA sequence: TGCAGCGTTGCGCCTCTGGCAGGGGAAGGCTACGAGCAGTACTTC. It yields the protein CSVAPLAGEGYEQYF.

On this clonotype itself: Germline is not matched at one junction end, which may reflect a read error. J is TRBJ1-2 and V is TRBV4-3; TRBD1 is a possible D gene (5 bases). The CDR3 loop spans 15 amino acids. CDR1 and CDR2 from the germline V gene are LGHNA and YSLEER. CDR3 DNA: TGCGCCAGCGGCCAAAGGTTTCGGGGGGTGTGGGGCTACACCTTC. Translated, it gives CASGQRFRGVWGYTF.

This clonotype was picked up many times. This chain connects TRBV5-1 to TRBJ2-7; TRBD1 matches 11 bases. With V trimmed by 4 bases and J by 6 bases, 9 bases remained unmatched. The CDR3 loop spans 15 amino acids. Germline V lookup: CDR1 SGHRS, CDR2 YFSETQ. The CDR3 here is CASSERTGGWGEQYF. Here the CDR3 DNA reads TGCGCCAGCAGCGAGAGGACAGGGGGCTGGGGCGAGCAGTACTTC. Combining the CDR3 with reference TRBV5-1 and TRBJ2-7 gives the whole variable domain KAGVTQTPRYLIKTRGQQVTLSCSPISGHRSVSWYQQTPGQGLQFLFEYFSETQRNKGNFPGRFSGRQFSNSRSEMNVSTLELGDSALYLCASSERTGGWGEQYFGPGTRLTVT.

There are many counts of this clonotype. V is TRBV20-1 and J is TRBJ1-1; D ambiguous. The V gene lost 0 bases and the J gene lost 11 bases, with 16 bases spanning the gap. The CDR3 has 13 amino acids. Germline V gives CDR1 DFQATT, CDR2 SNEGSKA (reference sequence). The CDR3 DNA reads TGCAGTGCTAGAGATTTGGCGGGTTCTGCGGCTTTCTTT. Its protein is CSARDLAGSAAFF.

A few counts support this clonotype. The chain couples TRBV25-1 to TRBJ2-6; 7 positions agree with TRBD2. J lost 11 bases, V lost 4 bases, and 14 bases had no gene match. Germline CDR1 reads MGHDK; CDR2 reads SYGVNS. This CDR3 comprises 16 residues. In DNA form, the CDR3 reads TGTGCCAGCAGTGGGGCTAGCAGGGAGGGGTCCTACGTCCTGACTTTC. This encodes CASSGASREGSYVLTF.

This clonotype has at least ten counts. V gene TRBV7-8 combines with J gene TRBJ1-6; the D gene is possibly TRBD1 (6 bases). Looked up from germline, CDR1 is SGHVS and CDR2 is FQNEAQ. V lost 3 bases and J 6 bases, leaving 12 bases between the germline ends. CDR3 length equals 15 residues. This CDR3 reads CASSLEDSVNSPLHF. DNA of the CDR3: TGTGCCAGCAGCTTGGAGGACAGCGTTAATTCACCCCTCCACTTT.

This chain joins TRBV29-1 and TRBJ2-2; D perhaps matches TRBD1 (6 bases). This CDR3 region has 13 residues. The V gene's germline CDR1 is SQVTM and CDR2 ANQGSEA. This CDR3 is CSGWTANTGELFF. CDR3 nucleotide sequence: TGCAGTGGCTGGACAGCGAACACCGGGGAGCTGTTTTTT.

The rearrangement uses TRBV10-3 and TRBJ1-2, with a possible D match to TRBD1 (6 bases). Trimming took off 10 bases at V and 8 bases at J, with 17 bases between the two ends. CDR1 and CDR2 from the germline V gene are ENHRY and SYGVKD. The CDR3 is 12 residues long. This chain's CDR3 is CATENRVGGYTF. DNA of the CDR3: TGTGCCACTGAGAACAGGGTTGGCGGCTACACCTTC.

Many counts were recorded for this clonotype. The CDR3 DNA reads TGTGCCTGTACAGGGGGAACTGAAGCTTTCTTT. Translated: CACTGGTEAFF. J is TRBJ1-1 and V is TRBV30; 8 nucleotides line up with TRBD1. The germline V gene encodes CDR1 GTSNPN and CDR2 SVGIG (reference sequence). J lost 5 bases, V lost 6 bases, and 2 bases had no gene match. This CDR3 spans 11 amino acids.

CDR3 in amino acids: CASSLGLRGLGYNSPLHF. The CDR3 DNA follows: TGTGCCAGCAGCTTAGGATTGCGGGGGCTGGGGTATAATTCACCCCTCCACTTT. The V call is TRBV7-2, the J call TRBJ1-6; possible D gene TRBD1, 6 bases. The ends were cut back, 1 base at V and 4 bases at J, with 17 bases in the middle. Germline V gene lookup returns CDR1 SGHTA and CDR2 FQGNSA. The CDR3 has 18 residues.